This TCR beta chain was obtained from a study of blood T cell repertoires in COVID-19. Germline CDR1 SGHRS, CDR2 YFSETQ. V lost 7 bases, J lost 3 bases, and 7 bases stayed unmatched. This CDR3 spans 13 amino acids. Per the authors' pipeline: It was from reference gene primer amplification that nucleated cell counts were estimated. Here immunoSEQ multiplex PCR was the method, and the copy in TCRdb shows in-frame clones only, minus some. The V and J calls and clone size come from that table; D and trimming were worked out from the DNA. The sample consists of about 370,000 clones, roughly 86% of them appearing once.

Source material: peripheral blood. This chain uses TRBV5-1 with TRBJ2-7; 7 bases are shared with TRBD1. The origin of this receptor is a woman aged 25 to 45 with COVID-19, enrolled during active disease. Written as DNA, the CDR3 is TGCGCCAGCTTCGGGACAGATATCTACGAGCAGTACTTC. Amino acid sequence: CASFGTDIYEQYF.